This T cell receptor beta chain was recovered during a study of cytomegalovirus exposure and HLA in healthy donors. The CDR3 runs to 16 residues. The V and J ends lost 1 base and 3 bases, in that order; junction bases with no gene match: 8. Germline V gene data show CDR1 as SQVTM and CDR2 as ANQGSEA. Findings and limits, study-wide: Most of the TCR beta V segments (in an earlier analysis) were productive either about 87% or about 30% of the time. Later analysis reportedly placed an Asian-associated ancestry cluster below the roughly 680-donor mean in N-insertions.

Points on this clone: Antigen unknown.

Primers included in the PCR were 60 Vbeta and 13 Jbeta primers. TCRdb's table, derived via immunoSEQ multiplex PCR, lists solely in-frame clones and lacks some. In the table there are some 160,000 clones, over 70% of which are singletons. The rearrangement links TRBV29-1 to TRBJ2-4; TRBD2 matches 8 bases. The source material was PBMCs. The sequence derives from a man aged 45-60 years in good health and CMV-seropositive. In DNA, the CDR3 is TGCAGCGTTGAAGTGGAGGCGGGACTAGACAAAAACATTCAGTACTTC. Translating it yields CSVEVEAGLDKNIQYF.